A selection of T cell receptor beta chains follows, all from one sample in a study of post-analysis software for immune sequencing data. Each CDR3 protein is one row after TCRdb ran MiXCR on the PCR reads. The sample lists a few hundred thousand distinct CDR3 sequences; roughly 45% were seen once. Sequencing was done on a sample of blood. These receptors were collected from a girl aged 10 to 17 with multiple sclerosis. Each CDR3 is given without its conserved first and last residue. Clone size is given for some rows only: seen once, a few or many times, or a class if the clone is expanded.

size: .
V: TRBV4-1
J: TRBJ1-1
CDR3: ASSQEGSRGEENTEAF

size: few
V: TRBV6-5
J: TRBJ1-6
CDR3: ATGTGLSPLH

size: .
V: TRBV18
J: TRBJ2-3
CDR3: ASSPSGTSGSTDTQY

size: few
V: TRBV14
J: TRBJ2-1
CDR3: ASSHGLAGYNEQF

size: few
V: TRBV7-3
J: TRBJ2-3
CDR3: ASSADSGASTDTQY

size: few
V: TRBV29-1
J: TRBJ2-7
CDR3: SVGQKLQYEQY

size: few
V: TRBV5-1
J: TRBJ1-2
CDR3: ASSPYPGRNYGYT

size: .
V: TRBV3-1
J: .
CDR3: ASSRRGLAGAFSYNEQY

size: few
V: TRBV20-1
J: TRBJ2-7
CDR3: SARGFQYEQY

size: .
V: TRBV7-6
J: TRBJ2-5
CDR3: ASSSYQRTGVGYEQY

size: .
V: TRBV6-6
J: TRBJ1-2
CDR3: ASSYPEGYT

size: .
V: TRBV4-1
J: TRBJ2-7
CDR3: ASSQGPAETEQY

size: .
V: TRBV5-1
J: TRBJ2-1
CDR3: ASSLQGTGAYNEQF

size: .
V: TRBV7-2
J: TRBJ2-1
CDR3: ASSLGWVGQGLAGGAEQF

size: .
V: TRBV20-1
J: TRBJ2-3
CDR3: SASGYGGVADTQY

size: .
V: TRBV18
J: .
CDR3: ASSGGQGNEQY

size: few
V: TRBV29-1
J: TRBJ2-7
CDR3: SVVKDRDEQY

size: few
V: TRBV6-5
J: TRBJ2-7
CDR3: ASSPVWGSSYEQY

size: .
V: TRBV3-1
J: TRBJ2-1
CDR3: ASSQDVSSGTSSKQF

size: once
V: TRBV12-3/TRBV12-4
J: TRBJ1-5
CDR3: ASSLLGPMNQPQH

size: .
V: TRBV2
J: TRBJ1-4
CDR3: ASSEVPKLF

size: few
V: TRBV4-1
J: TRBJ2-4
CDR3: ASSPQSGLPQY

size: few
V: TRBV7-3
J: TRBJ2-7
CDR3: ASSLSAGPTYEQY

size: few
V: TRBV7-9
J: TRBJ2-7
CDR3: ASSSAEYEQY

size: .
V: TRBV16
J: TRBJ1-5
CDR3: ASAGGLSNQPQH

size: many
V: TRBV5-1
J: TRBJ2-7
CDR3: ASSLAISRGYEQY

size: once
V: TRBV6-2/TRBV6-3
J: TRBJ2-1
CDR3: ASGGTGFQEQF

size: .
V: TRBV24-1
J: TRBJ2-1
CDR3: ATSGSGWVNEQF

size: few
V: TRBV29-1
J: TRBJ1-1
CDR3: SVQLQGARYTEAF

size: .
V: TRBV9
J: TRBJ2-1
CDR3: ASSAYRDSFYNEQF

size: few
V: TRBV4-1
J: TRBJ2-2
CDR3: ASSPQASGFGSGELF

size: .
V: TRBV25-1
J: TRBJ1-5
CDR3: ASNRPRGRDQPQH

size: once
V: TRBV3-1
J: TRBJ1-1
CDR3: ASSLQGAPEAF

size: few
V: TRBV28
J: TRBJ2-7
CDR3: ASSGTHPYEQY

size: .
V: TRBV7-9
J: TRBJ2-5
CDR3: ASSSGKRSLFQETQY

size: .
V: TRBV10-3
J: TRBJ2-3
CDR3: AISGLAGADTQY

size: few
V: TRBV25-1
J: TRBJ2-1
CDR3: ASSGTGGAYNEQF

size: .
V: TRBV9
J: TRBJ1-1
CDR3: ASSVEGGRGTRAF

size: .
V: TRBV29-1
J: TRBJ2-6
CDR3: SVPSGANVLT

size: .
V: TRBV20-1
J: TRBJ2-3
CDR3: SARDLGLAGGADTQY

size: few
V: TRBV28
J: TRBJ2-7
CDR3: ASGTSVSSYEQY

size: .
V: TRBV6-6
J: TRBJ2-5
CDR3: ASSYSIRDPYNEQY